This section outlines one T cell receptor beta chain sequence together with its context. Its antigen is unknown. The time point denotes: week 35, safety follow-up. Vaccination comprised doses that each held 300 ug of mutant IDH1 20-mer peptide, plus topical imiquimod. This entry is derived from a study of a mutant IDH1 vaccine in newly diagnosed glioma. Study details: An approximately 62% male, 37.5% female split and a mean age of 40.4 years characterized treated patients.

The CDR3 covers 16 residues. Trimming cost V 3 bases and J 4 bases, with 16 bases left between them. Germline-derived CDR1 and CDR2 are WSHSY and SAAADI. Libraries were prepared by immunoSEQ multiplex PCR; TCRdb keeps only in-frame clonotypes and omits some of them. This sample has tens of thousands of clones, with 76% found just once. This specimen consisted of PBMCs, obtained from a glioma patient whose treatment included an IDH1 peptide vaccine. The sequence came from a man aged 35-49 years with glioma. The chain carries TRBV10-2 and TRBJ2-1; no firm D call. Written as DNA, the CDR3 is TGCGCCAGCAGTGAAGGGAAAGCGCGGAGATACAATGAGCAGTTCTTC. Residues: CASSEGKARRYNEQFF.